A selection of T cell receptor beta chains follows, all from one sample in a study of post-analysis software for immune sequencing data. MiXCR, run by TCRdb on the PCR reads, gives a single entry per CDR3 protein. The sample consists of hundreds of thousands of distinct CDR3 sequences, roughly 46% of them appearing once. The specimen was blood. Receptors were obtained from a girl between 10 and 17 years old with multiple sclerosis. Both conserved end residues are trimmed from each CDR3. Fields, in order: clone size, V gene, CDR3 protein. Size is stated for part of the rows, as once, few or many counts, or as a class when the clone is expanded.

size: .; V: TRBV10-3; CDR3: AISREAQNQPQH
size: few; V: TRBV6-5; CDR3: ASSLQGDPYEQY
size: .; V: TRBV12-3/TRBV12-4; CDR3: ASRTDRGHTYEQY
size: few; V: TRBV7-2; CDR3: ASSLVGNSGEKLF
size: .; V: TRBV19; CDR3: ASRDTVRGNQPQH
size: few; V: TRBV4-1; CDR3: ASSQVTGGDYGYT
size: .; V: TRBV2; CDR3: ASSEGGREKLF
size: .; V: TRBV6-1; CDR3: ANSQGFSYEQY
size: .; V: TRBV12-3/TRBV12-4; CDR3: ASSLGGGQRSGYT
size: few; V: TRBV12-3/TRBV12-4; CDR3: ASSLNGKQF
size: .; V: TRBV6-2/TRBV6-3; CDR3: ASRLSGTDEQY
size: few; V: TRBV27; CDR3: ASSVPGLASNEQF
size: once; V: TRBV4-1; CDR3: ASSQEEAGLAMDTQY
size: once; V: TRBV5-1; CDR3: ASSRASGSLSYNEQF
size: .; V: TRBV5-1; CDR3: ASSPMSGSYEQY
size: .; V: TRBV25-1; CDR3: ASSIGGAPYNEQF
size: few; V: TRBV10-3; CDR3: AISLQGQDGYT
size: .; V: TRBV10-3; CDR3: AINGQGYGYT
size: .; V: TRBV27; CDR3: ASSLSPRLAGAYNEQF
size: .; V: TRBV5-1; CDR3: ASSYAGGSGANVLT
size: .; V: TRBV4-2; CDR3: ASSQGGHRASGYT
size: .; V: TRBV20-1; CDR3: SARGMGRGLNEQY
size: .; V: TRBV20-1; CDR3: SAIGGRASYEQY
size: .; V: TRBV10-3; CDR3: AISGGASDGSSDTQY
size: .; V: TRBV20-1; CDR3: SARGDTGELF
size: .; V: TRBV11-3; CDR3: ASSLRTETYSYEQY
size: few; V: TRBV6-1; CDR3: AGRTGHNEQF
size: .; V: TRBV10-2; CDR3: ASSESAAGYGYT
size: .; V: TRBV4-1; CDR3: ASSQKGGGVQNTEAF
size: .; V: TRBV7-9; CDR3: ASSSPSDTQY
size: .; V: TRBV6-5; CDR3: ASRKELGTEAF
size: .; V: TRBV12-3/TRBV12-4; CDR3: ASSSIYYEQY
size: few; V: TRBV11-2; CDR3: ASSLGGSKYEQY
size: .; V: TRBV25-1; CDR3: ASSEPGRNEQF
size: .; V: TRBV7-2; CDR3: TSSLALGLAGTYNEQF
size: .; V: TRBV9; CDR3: ASSVGSPGGSPLH
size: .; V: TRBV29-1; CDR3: SVEVDHRGPYEQY
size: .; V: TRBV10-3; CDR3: AISRTGMEDNEQF
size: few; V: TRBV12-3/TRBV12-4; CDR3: ASSLATGGDNEQF
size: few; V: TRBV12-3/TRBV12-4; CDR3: ANTRSTDTQY
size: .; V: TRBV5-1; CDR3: ASSSVGASGYT